The clone carrying this T cell receptor beta chain was seen a few times. This entry is derived from a study of blood T cells in healthy people across ages. Germline values: CDR1 SGHVS, CDR2 FNYEAQ. The J segment lost 4 bases and the V segment lost 5 bases, leaving 9 bases of the junction unmatched. The CDR3 is 15 residues long. A second about 7 to 11 cycle PCR used barcoded and J-beta primers. TCRdb re-analysed the 5' RACE reads in MiXCR, keeping a single row per CDR3 protein. The sample carries some 1.4 million distinct CDR3 sequences, around 42% recorded once. Specimen: blood. This TCR came from a woman aged 18-29 years in good health. The chain is built from TRBV7-6 and TRBJ2-3; TRBD2 agrees at 7 bases. This CDR3 reads CASSPVGGVADTQYF. The CDR3 bases are TGTGCCAGCAGCCCGGTTGGGGGGGTAGCAGATACGCAGTATTTT.